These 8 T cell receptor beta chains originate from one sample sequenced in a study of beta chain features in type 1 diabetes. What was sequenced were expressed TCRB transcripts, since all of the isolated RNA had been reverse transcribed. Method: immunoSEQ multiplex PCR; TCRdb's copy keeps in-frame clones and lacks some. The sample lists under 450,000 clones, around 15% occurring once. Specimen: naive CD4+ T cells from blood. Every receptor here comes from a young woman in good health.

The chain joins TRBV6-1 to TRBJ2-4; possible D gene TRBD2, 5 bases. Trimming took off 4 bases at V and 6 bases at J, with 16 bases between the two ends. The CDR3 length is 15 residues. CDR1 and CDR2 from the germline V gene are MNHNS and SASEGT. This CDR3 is CASSGIMAGLNIQYF. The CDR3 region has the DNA TGTGCCAGCAGTGGAATAATGGCAGGACTAAACATTCAGTACTTC.

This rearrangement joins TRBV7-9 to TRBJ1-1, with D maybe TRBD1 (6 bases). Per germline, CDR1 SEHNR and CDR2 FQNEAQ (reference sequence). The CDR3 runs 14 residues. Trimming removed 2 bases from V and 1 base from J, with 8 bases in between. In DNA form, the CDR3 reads TGTGCCAGCAGCTTAAGGGGACAGAACACTGAAGCTTTCTTT. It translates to CASSLRGQNTEAFF.

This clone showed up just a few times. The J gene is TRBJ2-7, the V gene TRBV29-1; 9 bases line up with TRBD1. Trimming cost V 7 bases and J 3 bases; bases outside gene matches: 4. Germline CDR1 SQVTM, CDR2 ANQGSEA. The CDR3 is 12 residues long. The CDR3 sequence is CSGGDRVYEQYF. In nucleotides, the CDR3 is TGCAGCGGGGGGGACAGGGTCTACGAGCAGTACTTC.

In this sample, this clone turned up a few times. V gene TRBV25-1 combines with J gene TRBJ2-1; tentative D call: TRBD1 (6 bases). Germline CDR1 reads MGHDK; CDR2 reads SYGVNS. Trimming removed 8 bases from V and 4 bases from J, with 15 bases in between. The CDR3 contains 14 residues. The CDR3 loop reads CASGDRSGYNEQFF. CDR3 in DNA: TGTGCCAGCGGCGACAGGTCTGGTTACAATGAGCAGTTCTTC.

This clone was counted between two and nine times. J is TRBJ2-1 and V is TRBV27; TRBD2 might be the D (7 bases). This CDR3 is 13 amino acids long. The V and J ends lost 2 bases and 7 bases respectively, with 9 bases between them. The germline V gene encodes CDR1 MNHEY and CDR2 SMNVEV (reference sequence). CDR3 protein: CASSLRGGNEQFF. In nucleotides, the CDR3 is TGTGCCAGCAGTTTAAGGGGGGGGAATGAGCAGTTCTTC.

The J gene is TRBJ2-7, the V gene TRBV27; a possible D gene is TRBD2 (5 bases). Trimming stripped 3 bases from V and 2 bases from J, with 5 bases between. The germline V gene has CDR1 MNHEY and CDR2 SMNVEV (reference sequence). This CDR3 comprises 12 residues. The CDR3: CASSLEAYEQYF. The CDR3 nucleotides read TGTGCCAGCAGTTTGGAGGCCTACGAGCAGTACTTC.

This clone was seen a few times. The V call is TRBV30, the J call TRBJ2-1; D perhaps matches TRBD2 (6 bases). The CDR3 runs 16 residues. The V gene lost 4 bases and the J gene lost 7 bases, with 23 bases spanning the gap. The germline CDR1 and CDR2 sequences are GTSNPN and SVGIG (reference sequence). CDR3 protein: CAWTRGSNGRWNEQFF. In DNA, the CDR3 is TGTGCCTGGACTCGGGGGAGCAACGGTCGGTGGAATGAGCAGTTCTTC.

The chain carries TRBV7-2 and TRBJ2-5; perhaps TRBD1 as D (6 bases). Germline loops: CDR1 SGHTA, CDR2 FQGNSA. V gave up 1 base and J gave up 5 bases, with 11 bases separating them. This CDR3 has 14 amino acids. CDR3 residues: CASSLVSGEETQYF. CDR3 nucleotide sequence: TGTGCCAGCAGCTTAGTTTCAGGGGAGGAGACCCAGTACTTC.